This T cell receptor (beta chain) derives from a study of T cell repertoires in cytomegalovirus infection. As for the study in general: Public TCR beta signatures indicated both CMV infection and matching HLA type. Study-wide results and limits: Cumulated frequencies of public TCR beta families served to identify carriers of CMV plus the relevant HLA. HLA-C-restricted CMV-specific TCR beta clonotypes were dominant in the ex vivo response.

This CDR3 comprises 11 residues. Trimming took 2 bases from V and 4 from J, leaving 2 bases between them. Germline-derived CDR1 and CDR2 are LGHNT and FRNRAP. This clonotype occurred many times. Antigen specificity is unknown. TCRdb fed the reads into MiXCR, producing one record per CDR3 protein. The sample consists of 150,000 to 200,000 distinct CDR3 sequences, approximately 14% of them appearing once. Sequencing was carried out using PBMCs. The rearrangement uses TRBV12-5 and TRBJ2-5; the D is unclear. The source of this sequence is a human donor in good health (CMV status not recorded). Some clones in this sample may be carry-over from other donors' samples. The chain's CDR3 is CASGLTETQYF. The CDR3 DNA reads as TGTGCTAGTGGTTTGACAGAGACCCAGTACTTC.